A selection of T cell receptor beta chains follows, all from one sample in a study of CD4+ T cells in melanoma. The repertoire was sequenced with immunoSEQ multiplex PCR; TCRdb's copy has only in-frame clones and lacks some. This sample carries over 130,000 clones, around 90% of them seen once, and the ten largest clones take about 1.5%. Receptor source: a human donor with melanoma. The CDR3 runs from the conserved cysteine through the conserved F or W. A D gene is named only where the DNA matches it firmly. Clone size is given for some rows only: seen once, a few or many times, or a class if the clone is expanded.

.,TRBJ2-7,.,TRBV19,TGTGCCGGTGGGGAACTCCGGACCTACGAGCAGTACTTC,CAGGELRTYEQYF
.,TRBJ2-2,.,TRBV7-2,TGTGCCAGCAGCTTTCCGGGGGGGGAGCTGTTTTTT,CASSFPGGELFF
once,TRBJ1-6,.,TRBV19,TGTGCCAGTAGTATCAGGGTAGATTCACCCCTCCACTTT,CASSIRVDSPLHF
.,TRBJ2-5,.,TRBV10-3,TGTGCCACGGGGGAGACAGAGGAAGAGACCCAGTACTTC,CATGETEEETQYF
.,TRBJ1-6,TRBD1,TRBV4-1,TGCGCCAGCAGCCAAGATCCCACGACAGGGAGAGGTTCACCCCTCCACTTT,CASSQDPTTGRGSPLHF
.,TRBJ1-1,.,TRBV2,TGTGCCAGCAGTCGGGAGACTGAAGCTTTCTTT,CASSRETEAFF
.,TRBJ1-3,TRBD1,TRBV2,TGTGCCAGCAGTGACCCCGGGACAGTCTCTGGAAACACCATATATTTT,CASSDPGTVSGNTIYF
.,TRBJ1-1,.,TRBV14,TGTGCCAGCAGCCAAGATAGGACAAGAGCTGAAGCTTTCTTT,CASSQDRTRAEAFF
.,TRBJ1-2,TRBD1,TRBV7-2,TGTGCCAGCAGCTCCCAACGGACAGGGAGCGGCTACACCTTC,CASSSQRTGSGYTF
.,TRBJ2-5,TRBD2,TRBV7-2,TGTGCCAGCAGCTTAGGAGGACTAGCGCCCCAAGAGACCCAGTACTTC,CASSLGGLAPQETQYF
.,TRBJ1-4,TRBD1,TRBV6-5,TGTGCCAGCAGTTTTTCCGGGACAGGGGGGGAAAAACTGTTTTTT,CASSFSGTGGEKLFF
.,TRBJ2-5,TRBD2,TRBV7-2,TGTGCCAGCAGCAGGGGACTAGCGGCGGCGGCCCAGTACTTC,CASSRGLAAAAQYF
.,TRBJ1-1,.,TRBV6-6,TGTGCCAGCAGTTACCCAGGTCTGTCGAACACTGAAGCTTTCTTT,CASSYPGLSNTEAFF
.,TRBJ2-1,TRBD1,TRBV9,TGTGCCAGCAGCGTCGGACAGGGAAGCAATGAGCAGTTCTTC,CASSVGQGSNEQFF
.,TRBJ2-3,TRBD2,TRBV18,TGTGCCAGCTCACCGACTAGCGGGGGGCCCACAGATACGCAGTATTTT,CASSPTSGGPTDTQYF
.,TRBJ2-2,.,TRBV11-3,TGTGCCAGCAGCTTACAAGGGGATAGCGGGGAGCTGTTTTTT,CASSLQGDSGELFF
.,TRBJ2-5,.,TRBV30,TGTGCCTGGAGCGCATCCAGGGGTTTTGAAGAGACCCAGTACTTC,CAWSASRGFEETQYF
.,TRBJ2-3,.,TRBV6-5,TGTGCCAGCAGTTCTGGGTTTCTCTCTGGAGATACGCAGTATTTT,CASSSGFLSGDTQYF
.,TRBJ1-2,.,TRBV6-1,TGTGCCAGCAACCGGGACGTGGGCTATGGCTACACCTTC,CASNRDVGYGYTF
.,TRBJ2-7,TRBD2,TRBV7-8,TGTGCCAGCAGCTCGTCCCCGGGGGGGAGTGAGCAGTACTTC,CASSSSPGGSEQYF
.,TRBJ1-6,.,TRBV30,TGTGCCTGGAGCAAAGATCCATCACCCCTCCACTTT,CAWSKDPSPLHF
.,TRBJ2-7,TRBD1,TRBV6-5,TGTGCCAGCAGTTCGGGACAGGGCATCTCCCTTTACGAGCAGTACTTC,CASSSGQGISLYEQYF
.,TRBJ1-6,TRBD1,TRBV5-1,TGCGCCAGCAGCACCTCCGGACAGGGGAAGGGTTCACCCCTCCACTTT,CASSTSGQGKGSPLHF
once,TRBJ1-1,.,TRBV23-1,TGCGCTCGATGCCCATGGAACTTCCAGGACACTGAAGCTTTCTTT,CARCPWNFQDTEAFF
.,TRBJ2-5,TRBD1,TRBV5-4,TGTGCCAGCAGCTCGGGACAGAGTCAAGAGACCCAGTACTTC,CASSSGQSQETQYF
.,TRBJ2-1,.,TRBV6-7,TGTGCCAGCAGTACAGACCAGGGGAAGTCCCACTACAATGAGCAGTTCTTC,CASSTDQGKSHYNEQFF
.,TRBJ2-7,TRBD1,TRBV4-1,TGCGCCAGCAGCCCTGGACAGGGATCGAGCTCCTACGAGCAGTACTTC,CASSPGQGSSSYEQYF
.,TRBJ1-6,TRBD1,TRBV25-1,TGTGCCAGCAGTTACCGGACAGGGTACAATTCACCCCTCCACTTT,CASSYRTGYNSPLHF
once,TRBJ1-2,.,TRBV6-5,TGTGCCAGCAGTTACTCGCCTTCAGGGCCCTATGGCTACACCTTC,CASSYSPSGPYGYTF
.,TRBJ2-1,TRBD1,TRBV29-1,TGCAGCGTCAGACAGGGCTTATACAATGAGCAGTTCTTC,CSVRQGLYNEQFF
few,TRBJ1-6,TRBD1,TRBV6-5,TGTGCCAGCAGGCCGGGACAGGGATATGGTTCACCCCTCCACTTT,CASRPGQGYGSPLHF
.,TRBJ1-6,.,TRBV6-1,TGTGCCAGCAATCAGGACAGCTATAATTCACCCCTCCACTTT,CASNQDSYNSPLHF
.,TRBJ2-1,.,TRBV11-2,TGTGCCAGCAGCTTAGTTGCGGGGACGGGCAATGAGCAGTTCTTC,CASSLVAGTGNEQFF
.,TRBJ1-6,.,TRBV30,TGTGCCTGGGGACGGGGGCTAGCTGTCGATTCACCCCTCCACTTT,CAWGRGLAVDSPLHF
.,TRBJ1-1,.,TRBV2,TGTGCCACGCAATCGGACGCGAACACTGAAGCTTTCTTT,CATQSDANTEAFF
.,TRBJ2-1,.,TRBV10-3,TGTGCCATCAAAGGGGGGAACAGGGGACCATACAATGAGCAGTTCTTC,CAIKGGNRGPYNEQFF
.,TRBJ2-7,TRBD1,TRBV5-6,TGTGCCAGCAGCATGCCGGGCCCCGCAGACAGGGAAAGAGGCGAGCAGTACTTC,CASSMPGPADRERGEQYF
once,TRBJ2-1,.,TRBV11-1,TGTGCCAGCAGCTTAGCAGGGGTTAGTTACAATGAGCAGTTCTTC,CASSLAGVSYNEQFF
.,TRBJ2-1,TRBD2,TRBV7-2,TGTGCCAGCAGCTTATCCCCAGCCGGGACTAGTGGCTACAATGAGCAGTTCTTC,CASSLSPAGTSGYNEQFF
.,TRBJ1-2,.,TRBV7-2,TGTGCCAGCAGCCCAACCCCGAACTATGGCTACACCTTC,CASSPTPNYGYTF
.,TRBJ1-4,TRBD1,TRBV7-9,TGTGCCAGCAGCCCCAACCGGGACAGGGCAAAACTGTTTTTT,CASSPNRDRAKLFF
.,TRBJ1-4,TRBD1,TRBV19,TGTGCCAGTAGTACCCGGGACAGGGGGATCGCAACTAATGAAAAACTGTTTTTT,CASSTRDRGIATNEKLFF
.,TRBJ1-1,TRBD1,TRBV28,TGTGCCAGCAGTCAGACAGGGATGGCTTTCTTT,CASSQTGMAFF
.,TRBJ1-6,TRBD1,TRBV11-2,TGTGCCAGCAGCCCCTACTCCGGACAGGGGGATTCACCCCTCCACTTT,CASSPYSGQGDSPLHF